This T cell receptor beta chain was obtained from a study of T cell responses to AZD1222 COVID-19 vaccine. This clone was seen once. Its antigen is currently unknown. CDR3 length: 15 residues. Looked up from germline, CDR1 is SNHLY and CDR2 is FYNNEI. J lost 3 bases, V lost 4 bases, and 4 bases had no gene match. Whole-study findings and limits: Compared with day 0, the breadth and depth of the Spike-specific TCR repertoire rose significantly after two doses of AZD1222.

Libraries were prepared by immunoSEQ multiplex PCR; TCRdb keeps only in-frame clonotypes and omits some of them. The sample shows some 170,000 clones, about 91% of them seen only once. The TCR originated in an adult who received the AZD1222 COVID-19 vaccine. The specimen was peripheral blood, collected 28 days after the second AZD1222 dose. The V and J genes are TRBV2 and TRBJ2-2; 8 nucleotides agree with TRBD1. DNA of the CDR3: TGTGCCAGCAGTGGGACAGGGTCGCACACCGGGGAGCTGTTTTTT. Its protein product is CASSGTGSHTGELFF.